This record covers a single TCR beta chain. The source of the sample is a study of CD8+CD57+ T cells in acquired aplastic anemia. On the study more broadly: Mean DNA quantity obtained from sorted CD4+ and CD8+ cells was 2.5 to 4 ug.

According to the study, genomic DNA was the template for TCR beta VDJ and CDR3 profiling. One entry per CDR3 protein results from TCRdb running MiXCR on the reads. The data show hundreds of thousands of distinct CDR3 sequences, approximately 70% seen once. With 4 bases removed from V and 15 bases from J, the gap between germline ends came to 19 bases. Germline loops: CDR1 DFQATT, CDR2 SNEGSKA (reference sequence). The CDR3 has 12 residues. V and J are TRBV20-1 and TRBJ2-1; D remains unclear. The clonotype originates from a human donor in good health, serving as a control. Sequenced material: sorted CD4+, CD8+, or CD8+CD57+ T cells (not recorded which) from PBMCs. This chain's CDR3 is CSAIFRNLRAFF. Here the CDR3 DNA reads TGCAGTGCTATTTTCCGGAACCTACGAGCGTTCTTC.